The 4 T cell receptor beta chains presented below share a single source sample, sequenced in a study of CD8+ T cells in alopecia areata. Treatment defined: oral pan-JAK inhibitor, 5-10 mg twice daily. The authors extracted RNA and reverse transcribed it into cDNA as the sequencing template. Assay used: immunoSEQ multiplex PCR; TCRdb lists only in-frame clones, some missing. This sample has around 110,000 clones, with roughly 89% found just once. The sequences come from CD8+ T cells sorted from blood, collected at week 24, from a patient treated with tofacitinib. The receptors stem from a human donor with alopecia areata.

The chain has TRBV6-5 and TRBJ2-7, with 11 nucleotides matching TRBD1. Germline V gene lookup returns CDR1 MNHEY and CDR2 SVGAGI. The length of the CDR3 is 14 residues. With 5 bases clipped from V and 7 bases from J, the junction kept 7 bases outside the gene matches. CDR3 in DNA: TGTGCCAGCAGTGGACAGGGGGCCTCGGGGGAGCAGTACTTC. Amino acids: CASSGQGASGEQYF.

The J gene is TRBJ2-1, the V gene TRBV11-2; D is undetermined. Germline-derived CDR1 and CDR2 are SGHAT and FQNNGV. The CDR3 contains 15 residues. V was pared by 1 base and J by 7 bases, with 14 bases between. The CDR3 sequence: CASSLGNAPRNEQFF. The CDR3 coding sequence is TGTGCCAGCAGCTTAGGTAACGCCCCCAGGAATGAGCAGTTCTTC.

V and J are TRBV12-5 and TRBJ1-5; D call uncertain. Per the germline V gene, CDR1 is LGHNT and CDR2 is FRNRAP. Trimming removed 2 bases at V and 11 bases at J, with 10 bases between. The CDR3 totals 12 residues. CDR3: CASGLHHGAQHF. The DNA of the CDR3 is TGTGCTAGTGGTTTGCATCACGGAGCCCAGCATTTT.

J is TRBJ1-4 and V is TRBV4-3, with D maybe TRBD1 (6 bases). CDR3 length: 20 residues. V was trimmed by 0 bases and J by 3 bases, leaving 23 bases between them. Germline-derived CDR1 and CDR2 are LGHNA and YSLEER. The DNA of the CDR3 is TGCGCCAGCAGCCAAGACCACCTCGGGGGCGTGACTCTAGCTAATGAAAAACTGTTTTTT. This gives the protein CASSQDHLGGVTLANEKLFF.